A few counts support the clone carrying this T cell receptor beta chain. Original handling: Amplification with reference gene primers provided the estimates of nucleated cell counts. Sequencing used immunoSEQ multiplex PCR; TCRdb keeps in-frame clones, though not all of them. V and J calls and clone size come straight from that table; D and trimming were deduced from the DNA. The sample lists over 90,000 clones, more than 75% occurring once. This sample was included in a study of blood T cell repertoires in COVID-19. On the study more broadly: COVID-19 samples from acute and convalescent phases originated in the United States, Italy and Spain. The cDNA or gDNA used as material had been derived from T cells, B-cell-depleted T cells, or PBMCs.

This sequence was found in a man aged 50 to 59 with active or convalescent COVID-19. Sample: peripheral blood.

Here the CDR3 DNA reads TGTGCCAGCAGCTTAATTGAGACAGGCCAAAACATTCAGTACTTC. Translation: CASSLIETGQNIQYF. This chain joins TRBV5-4 and TRBJ2-4; D might be TRBD1 (6 bases). CDR1 is SGHNT and CDR2 is YYREEE in the germline V gene (reference sequence). Trimming cost V 2 bases and J 5 bases, with 14 bases left between them. The CDR3 sequence is 15 residues long.